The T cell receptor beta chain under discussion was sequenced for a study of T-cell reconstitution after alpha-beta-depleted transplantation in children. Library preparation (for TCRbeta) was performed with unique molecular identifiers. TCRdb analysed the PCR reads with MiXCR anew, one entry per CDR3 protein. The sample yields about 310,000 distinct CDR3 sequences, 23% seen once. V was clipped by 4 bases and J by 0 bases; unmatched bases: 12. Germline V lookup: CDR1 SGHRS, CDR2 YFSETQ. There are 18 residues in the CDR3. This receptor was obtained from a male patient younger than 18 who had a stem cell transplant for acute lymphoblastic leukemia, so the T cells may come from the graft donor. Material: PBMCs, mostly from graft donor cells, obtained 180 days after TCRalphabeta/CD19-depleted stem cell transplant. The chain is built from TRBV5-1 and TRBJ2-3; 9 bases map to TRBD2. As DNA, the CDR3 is TGCGCCAGCAGCCTGACTAGCGGAGACAGTTATAGCACAGATACGCAGTATTTT. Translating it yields CASSLTSGDSYSTDTQYF.